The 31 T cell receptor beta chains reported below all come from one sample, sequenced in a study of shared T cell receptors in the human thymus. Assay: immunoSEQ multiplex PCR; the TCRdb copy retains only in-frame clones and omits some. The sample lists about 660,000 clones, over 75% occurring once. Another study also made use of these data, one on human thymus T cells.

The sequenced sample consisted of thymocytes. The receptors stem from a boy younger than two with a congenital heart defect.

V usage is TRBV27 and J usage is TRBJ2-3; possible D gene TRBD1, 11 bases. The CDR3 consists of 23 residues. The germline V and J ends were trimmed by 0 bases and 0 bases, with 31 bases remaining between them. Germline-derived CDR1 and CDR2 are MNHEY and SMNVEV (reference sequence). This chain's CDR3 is CASSLSGTGGTRTSGASTDTQYF. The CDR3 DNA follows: TGTGCCAGCAGTTTATCTGGGACAGGGGGAACTAGGACTAGCGGTGCTAGCACAGATACGCAGTATTTT.

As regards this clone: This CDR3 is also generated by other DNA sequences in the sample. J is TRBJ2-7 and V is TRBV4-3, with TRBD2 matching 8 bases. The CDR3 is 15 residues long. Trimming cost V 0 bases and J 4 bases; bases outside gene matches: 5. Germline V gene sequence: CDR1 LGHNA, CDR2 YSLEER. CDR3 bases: TGCGCCAGCAGCCAAGATAGGACTAGCAGATACGAGCAGTACTTC. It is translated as CASSQDRTSRYEQYF.

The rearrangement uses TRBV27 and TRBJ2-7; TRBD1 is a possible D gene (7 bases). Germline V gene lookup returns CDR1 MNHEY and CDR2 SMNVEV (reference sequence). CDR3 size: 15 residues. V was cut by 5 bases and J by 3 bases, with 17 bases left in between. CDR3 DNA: TGTGCCAGCAGTCCGGGCAGGGGGGAAAACTACGAGCAGTACTTC. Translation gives CASSPGRGENYEQYF.

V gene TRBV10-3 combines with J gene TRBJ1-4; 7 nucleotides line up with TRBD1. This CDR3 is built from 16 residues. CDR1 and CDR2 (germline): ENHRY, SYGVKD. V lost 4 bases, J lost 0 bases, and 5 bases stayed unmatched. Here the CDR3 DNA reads TGTGCCATCAGTGTGGCGACAGGGACAACTAATGAAAAACTGTTTTTT. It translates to CAISVATGTTNEKLFF.

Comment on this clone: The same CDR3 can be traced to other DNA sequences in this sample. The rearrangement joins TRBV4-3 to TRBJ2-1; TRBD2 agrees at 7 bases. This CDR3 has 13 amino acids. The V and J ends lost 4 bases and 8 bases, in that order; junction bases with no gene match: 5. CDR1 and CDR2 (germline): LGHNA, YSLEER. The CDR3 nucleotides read TGCGCCAGCAGCCCTCGACTAGCCTATGAGCAGTTCTTC. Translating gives CASSPRLAYEQFF.

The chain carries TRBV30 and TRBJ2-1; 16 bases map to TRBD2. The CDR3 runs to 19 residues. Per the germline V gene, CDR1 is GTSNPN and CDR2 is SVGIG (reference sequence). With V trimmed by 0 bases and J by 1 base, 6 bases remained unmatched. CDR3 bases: TGTGCCTGGAGTGTAAAGGGACTAGCGGGAGGGGTTTCCTACAATGAGCAGTTCTTC. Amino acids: CAWSVKGLAGGVSYNEQFF.

The CDR3 spells CASSQDSGLADNTGELFF. Written as DNA, the CDR3 is TGTGCCAGCAGCCAAGATTCGGGACTAGCGGATAACACCGGGGAGCTGTTTTTT. The chain is built from TRBV4-2 and TRBJ2-2; 11 bases map to TRBD2. Germline V gene lookup returns CDR1 LGHNA and CDR2 YNFKEQ. V lost 0 bases and J lost 2; bases outside the gene matches: 5. This CDR3 has 18 residues.

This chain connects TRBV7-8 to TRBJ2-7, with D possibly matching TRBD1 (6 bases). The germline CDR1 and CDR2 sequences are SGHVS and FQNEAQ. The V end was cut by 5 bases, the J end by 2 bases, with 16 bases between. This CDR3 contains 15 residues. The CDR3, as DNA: TGTGCCAGCAGCCAAAGGACAGCCAGACCCTACGAGCAGTACTTC. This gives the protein CASSQRTARPYEQYF.

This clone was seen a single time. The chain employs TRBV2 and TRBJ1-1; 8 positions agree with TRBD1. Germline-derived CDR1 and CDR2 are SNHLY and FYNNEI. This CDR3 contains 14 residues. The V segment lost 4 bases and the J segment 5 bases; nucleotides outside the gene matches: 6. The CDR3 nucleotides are TGTGCCAGCAGTGGTGACAGGGGATCGACTGAAGCTTTCTTT. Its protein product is CASSGDRGSTEAFF.

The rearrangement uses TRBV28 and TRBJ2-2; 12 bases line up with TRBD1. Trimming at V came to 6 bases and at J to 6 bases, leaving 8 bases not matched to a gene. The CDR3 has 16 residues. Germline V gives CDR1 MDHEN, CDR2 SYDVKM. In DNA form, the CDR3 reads TGTGCCAGCAGGGCGGGGACAGGGGGCGCCCCCGGGGAGCTGTTTTTT. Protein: CASRAGTGGAPGELFF.

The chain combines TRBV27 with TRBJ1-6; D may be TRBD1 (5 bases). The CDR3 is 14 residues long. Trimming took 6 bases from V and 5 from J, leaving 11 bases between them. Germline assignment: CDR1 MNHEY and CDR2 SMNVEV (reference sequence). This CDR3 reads CASSGHWDNSPLHF. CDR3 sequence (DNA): TGTGCCAGCAGCGGACACTGGGATAATTCACCCCTCCACTTT.

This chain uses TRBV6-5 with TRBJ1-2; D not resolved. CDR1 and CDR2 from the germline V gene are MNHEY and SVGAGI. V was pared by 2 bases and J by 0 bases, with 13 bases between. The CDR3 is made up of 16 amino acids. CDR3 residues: CASSYTPQIANYGYTF. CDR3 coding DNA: TGTGCCAGCAGTTACACACCGCAAATCGCTAACTATGGCTACACCTTC.

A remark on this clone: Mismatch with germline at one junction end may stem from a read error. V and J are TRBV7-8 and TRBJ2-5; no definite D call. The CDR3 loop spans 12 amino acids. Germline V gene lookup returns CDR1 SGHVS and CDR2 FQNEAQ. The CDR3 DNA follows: TGTGCCAGCAGCTTAGGTAGCCCTATGACCCACTTC. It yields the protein CASSLGSPMTHF.

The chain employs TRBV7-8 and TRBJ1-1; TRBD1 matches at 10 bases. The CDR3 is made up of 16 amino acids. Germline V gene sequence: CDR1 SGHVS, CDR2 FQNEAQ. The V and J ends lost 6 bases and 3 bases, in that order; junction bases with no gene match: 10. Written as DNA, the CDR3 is TGTGCCAGCAGAGAACGACAGGGGGCGCAGGACACTGAAGCTTTCTTT. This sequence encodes CASRERQGAQDTEAFF.

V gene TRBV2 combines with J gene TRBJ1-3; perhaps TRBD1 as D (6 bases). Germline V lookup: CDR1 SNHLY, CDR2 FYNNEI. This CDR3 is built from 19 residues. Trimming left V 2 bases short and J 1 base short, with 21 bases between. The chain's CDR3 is CASSEPVLRGRGSGNTIYF. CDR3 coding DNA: TGTGCCAGCAGTGAACCGGTCTTGAGGGGTAGGGGGTCTGGAAACACCATATATTTT.

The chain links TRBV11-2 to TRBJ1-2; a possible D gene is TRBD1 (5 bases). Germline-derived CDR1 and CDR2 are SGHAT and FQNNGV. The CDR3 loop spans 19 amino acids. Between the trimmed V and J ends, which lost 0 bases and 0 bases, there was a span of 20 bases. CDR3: CASSLDWWSVREANYGYTF. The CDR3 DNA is TGTGCCAGCAGCTTAGATTGGTGGTCGGTCAGGGAAGCTAACTATGGCTACACCTTC.

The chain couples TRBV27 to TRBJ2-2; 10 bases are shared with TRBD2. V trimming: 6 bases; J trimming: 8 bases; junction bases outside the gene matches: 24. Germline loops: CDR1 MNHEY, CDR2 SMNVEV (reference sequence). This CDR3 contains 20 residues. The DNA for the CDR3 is TGTGCCAGCAGCTACTTCGGGGACAGTCCTACTAGCGGGAAACGGGGGGAGCTGTTTTTT. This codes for CASSYFGDSPTSGKRGELFF.

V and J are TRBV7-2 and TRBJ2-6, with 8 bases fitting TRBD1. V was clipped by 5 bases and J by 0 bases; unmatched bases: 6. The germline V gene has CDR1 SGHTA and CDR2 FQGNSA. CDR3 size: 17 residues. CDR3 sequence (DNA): TGTGCCAGCAGCCTGGACAGGGTCCCCTCTGGGGCCAACGTCCTGACTTTC. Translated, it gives CASSLDRVPSGANVLTF.

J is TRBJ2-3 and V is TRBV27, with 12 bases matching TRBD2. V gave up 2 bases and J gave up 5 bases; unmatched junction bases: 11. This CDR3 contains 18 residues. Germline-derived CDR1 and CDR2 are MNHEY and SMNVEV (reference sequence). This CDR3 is CASSLTTRLAGVVDTQYF. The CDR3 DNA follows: TGTGCCAGCAGTTTAACCACGAGACTAGCGGGAGTGGTAGATACGCAGTATTTT.

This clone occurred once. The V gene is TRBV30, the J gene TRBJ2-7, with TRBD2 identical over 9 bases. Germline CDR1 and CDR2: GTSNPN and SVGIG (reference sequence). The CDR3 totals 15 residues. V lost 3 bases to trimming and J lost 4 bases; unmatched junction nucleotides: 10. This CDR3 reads CAWRPPAGGLYEQYF. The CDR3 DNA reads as TGTGCCTGGAGGCCCCCCGCGGGAGGGTTGTACGAGCAGTACTTC.

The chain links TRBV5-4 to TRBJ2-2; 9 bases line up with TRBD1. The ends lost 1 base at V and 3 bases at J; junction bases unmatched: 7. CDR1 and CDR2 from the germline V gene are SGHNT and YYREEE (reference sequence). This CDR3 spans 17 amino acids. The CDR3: CASSLSYRGPDTGELFF. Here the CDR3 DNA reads TGTGCCAGCAGCTTGAGTTACAGGGGGCCGGACACCGGGGAGCTGTTTTTT.

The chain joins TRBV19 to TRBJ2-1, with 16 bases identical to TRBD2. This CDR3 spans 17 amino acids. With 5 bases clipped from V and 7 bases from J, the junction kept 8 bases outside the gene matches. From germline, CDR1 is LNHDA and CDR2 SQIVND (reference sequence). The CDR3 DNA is TGTGCCAGTAGTTCAGCCGGGACTAGCGGGAGGGGAAATGAGCAGTTCTTC. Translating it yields CASSSAGTSGRGNEQFF.

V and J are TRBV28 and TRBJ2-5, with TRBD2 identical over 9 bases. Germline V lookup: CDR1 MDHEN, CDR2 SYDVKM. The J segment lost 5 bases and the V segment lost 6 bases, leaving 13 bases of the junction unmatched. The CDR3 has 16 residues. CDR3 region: CASSNPGTSFRETQYF. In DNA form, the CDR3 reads TGTGCCAGCAGCAACCCTGGGACTAGCTTTCGGGAGACCCAGTACTTC. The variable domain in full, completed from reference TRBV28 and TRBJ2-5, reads DVKVTQSSRYLVKRTGEKVFLECVQDMDHENMFWYRQDPGLGLRLIYFSYDVKMKEKGDIPEGYSVSREKKERFSLILESASTNQTSMYLCASSNPGTSFRETQYFGPGTRLLVL.

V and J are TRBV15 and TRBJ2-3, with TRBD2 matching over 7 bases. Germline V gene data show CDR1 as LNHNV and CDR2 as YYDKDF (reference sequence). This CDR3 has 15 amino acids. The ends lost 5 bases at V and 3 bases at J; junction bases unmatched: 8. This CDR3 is CATSEGPSGTDTQYF. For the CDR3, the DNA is TGTGCCACCAGCGAAGGTCCTAGCGGAACAGATACGCAGTATTTT.

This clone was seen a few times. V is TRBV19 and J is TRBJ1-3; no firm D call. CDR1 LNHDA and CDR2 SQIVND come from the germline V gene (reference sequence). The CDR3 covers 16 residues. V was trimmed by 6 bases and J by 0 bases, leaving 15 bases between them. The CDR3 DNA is TGTGCCAGTAGCCAAACTACGGGAGGCTCTGGAAACACCATATATTTT. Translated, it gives CASSQTTGGSGNTIYF.

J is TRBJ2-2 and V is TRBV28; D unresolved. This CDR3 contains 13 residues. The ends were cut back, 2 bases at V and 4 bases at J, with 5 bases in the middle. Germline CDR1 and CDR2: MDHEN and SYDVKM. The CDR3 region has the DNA TGTGCCAGCAGTTTACTAGGCACCGGGGAGCTGTTTTTT. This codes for CASSLLGTGELFF.

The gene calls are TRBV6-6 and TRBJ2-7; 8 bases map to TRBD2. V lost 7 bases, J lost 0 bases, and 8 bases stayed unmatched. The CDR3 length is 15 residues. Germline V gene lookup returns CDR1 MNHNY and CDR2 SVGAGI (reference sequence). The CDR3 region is CASTHKRGHSYEQYF. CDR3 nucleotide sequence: TGTGCCAGCACTCATAAGCGGGGGCACTCCTACGAGCAGTACTTC.

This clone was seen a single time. The CDR3 spells CASSPGDRGSYEQYF. CDR3 nucleotide sequence: TGTGCCAGCAGCCCGGGGGACAGGGGCTCCTACGAGCAGTACTTC. The chain combines TRBV7-8 with TRBJ2-7; 10 positions match TRBD1. The CDR3 runs 15 residues. The junction had 4 bases not matched to a gene; V was cut back by 5 bases and J by 0 bases. Germline-derived CDR1 and CDR2 are SGHVS and FQNEAQ.

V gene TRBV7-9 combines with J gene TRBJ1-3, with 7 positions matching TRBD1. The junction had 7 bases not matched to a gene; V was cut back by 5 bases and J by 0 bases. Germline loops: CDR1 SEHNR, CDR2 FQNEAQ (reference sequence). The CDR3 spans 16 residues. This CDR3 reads CASSPRTGSSGNTIYF. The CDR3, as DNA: TGTGCCAGCAGCCCTCGGACAGGAAGCTCTGGAAACACCATATATTTT.

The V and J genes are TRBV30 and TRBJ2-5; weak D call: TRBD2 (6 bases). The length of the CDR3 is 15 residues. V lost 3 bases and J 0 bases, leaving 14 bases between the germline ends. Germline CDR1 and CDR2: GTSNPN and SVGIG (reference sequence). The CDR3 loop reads CAWSPGTSYQETQYF. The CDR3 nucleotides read TGTGCCTGGAGCCCCGGGACTTCGTACCAAGAGACCCAGTACTTC.

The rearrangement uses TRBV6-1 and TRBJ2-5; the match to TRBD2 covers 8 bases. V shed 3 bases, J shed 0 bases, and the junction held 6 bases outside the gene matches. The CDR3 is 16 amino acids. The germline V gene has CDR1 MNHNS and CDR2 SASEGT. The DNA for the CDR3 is TGTGCCAGCAGTGACCCCCCACTAGCGGACCAAGAGACCCAGTACTTC. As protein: CASSDPPLADQETQYF.